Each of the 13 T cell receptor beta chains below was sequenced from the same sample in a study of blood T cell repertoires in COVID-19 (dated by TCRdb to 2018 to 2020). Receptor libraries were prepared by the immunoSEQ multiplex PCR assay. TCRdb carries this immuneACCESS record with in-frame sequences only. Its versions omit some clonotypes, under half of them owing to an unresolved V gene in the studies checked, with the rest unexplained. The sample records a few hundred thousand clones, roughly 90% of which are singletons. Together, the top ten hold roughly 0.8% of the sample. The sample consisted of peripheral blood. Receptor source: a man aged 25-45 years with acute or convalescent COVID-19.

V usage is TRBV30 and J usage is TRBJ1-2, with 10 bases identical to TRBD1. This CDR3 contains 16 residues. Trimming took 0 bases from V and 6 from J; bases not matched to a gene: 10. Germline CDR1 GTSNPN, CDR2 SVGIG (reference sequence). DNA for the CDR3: TGTGCCTGGAGTGTATGGTTCGAGACAGGGGGCGATGGCTACACCTTC. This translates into CAWSVWFETGGDGYTF.

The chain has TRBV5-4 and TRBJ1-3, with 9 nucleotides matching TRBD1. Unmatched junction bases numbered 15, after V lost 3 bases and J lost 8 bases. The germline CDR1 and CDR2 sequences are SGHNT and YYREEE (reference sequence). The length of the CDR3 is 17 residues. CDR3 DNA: TGTGCCAGCAGCTCCACAGGGGGCGCTTCATGGGGAGACACCATATATTTT. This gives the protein CASSSTGGASWGDTIYF. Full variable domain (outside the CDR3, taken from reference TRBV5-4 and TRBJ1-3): ETGVTQSPTHLIKTRGQQVTLRCSSQSGHNTVSWYQQALGQGPQFIFQYYREEENGRGNFPPRFSGLQFPNYSSELNVNALELDDSALYLCASSSTGGASWGDTIYFGEGSWLTVV.

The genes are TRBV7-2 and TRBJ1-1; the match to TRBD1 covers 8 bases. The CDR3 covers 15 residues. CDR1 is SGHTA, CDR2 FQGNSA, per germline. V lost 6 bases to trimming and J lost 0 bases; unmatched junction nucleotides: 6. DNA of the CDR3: TGTGCCAGCAGAAAACGACAGGGGCTGAACACTGAAGCTTTCTTT. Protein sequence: CASRKRQGLNTEAFF.

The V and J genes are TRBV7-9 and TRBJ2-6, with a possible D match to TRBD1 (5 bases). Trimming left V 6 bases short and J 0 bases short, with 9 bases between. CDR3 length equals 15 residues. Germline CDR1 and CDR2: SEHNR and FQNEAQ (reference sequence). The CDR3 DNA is TGTGCCAGCAGAGATACAGGCTCTGGGGCCAACGTCCTGACTTTC. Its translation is CASRDTGSGANVLTF.

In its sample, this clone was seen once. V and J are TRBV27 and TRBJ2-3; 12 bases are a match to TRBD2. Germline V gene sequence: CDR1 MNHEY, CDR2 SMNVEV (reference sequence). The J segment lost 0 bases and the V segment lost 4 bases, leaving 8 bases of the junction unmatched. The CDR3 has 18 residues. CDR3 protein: CASSSRLAGVPSTDTQYF. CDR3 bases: TGTGCCAGCAGTTCCCGACTAGCGGGAGTGCCTAGCACAGATACGCAGTATTTT.

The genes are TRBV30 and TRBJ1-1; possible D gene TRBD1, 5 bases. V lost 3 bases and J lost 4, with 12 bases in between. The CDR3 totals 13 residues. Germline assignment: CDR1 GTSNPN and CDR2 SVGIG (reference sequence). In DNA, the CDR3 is TGTGCCTGGAGCCTAGCCGGGGGCACTGAAGCTTTCTTT. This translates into CAWSLAGGTEAFF.

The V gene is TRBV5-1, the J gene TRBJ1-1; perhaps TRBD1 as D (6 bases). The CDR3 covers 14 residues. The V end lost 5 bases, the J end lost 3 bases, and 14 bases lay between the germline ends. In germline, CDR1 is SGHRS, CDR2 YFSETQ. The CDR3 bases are TGCGCCAGCAGTTTGTTTCGGACAGACACTGAAGCTTTCTTT. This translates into CASSLFRTDTEAFF. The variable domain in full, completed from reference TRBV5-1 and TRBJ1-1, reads KAGVTQTPRYLIKTRGQQVTLSCSPISGHRSVSWYQQTPGQGLQFLFEYFSETQRNKGNFPGRFSGRQFSNSRSEMNVSTLELGDSALYLCASSLFRTDTEAFFGQGTRLTVV.

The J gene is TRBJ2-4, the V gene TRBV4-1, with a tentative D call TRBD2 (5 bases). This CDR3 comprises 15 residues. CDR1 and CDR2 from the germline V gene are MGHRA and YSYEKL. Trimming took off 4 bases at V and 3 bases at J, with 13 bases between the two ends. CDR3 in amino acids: CASSPQERDKNIQYF. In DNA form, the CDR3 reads TGCGCCAGCAGCCCCCAAGAGAGGGACAAAAACATTCAGTACTTC.

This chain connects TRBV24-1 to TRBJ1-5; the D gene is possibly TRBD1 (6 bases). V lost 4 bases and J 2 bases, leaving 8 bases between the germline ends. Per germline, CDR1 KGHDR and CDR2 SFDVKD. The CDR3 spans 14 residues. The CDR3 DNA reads TGTGCCACCAGTGAATCAGGGGGCAATCAGCCCCAGCATTTT. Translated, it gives CATSESGGNQPQHF.

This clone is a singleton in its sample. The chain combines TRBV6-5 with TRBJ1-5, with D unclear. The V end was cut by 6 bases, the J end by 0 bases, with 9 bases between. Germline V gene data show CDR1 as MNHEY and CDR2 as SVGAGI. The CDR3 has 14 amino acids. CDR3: CASRAHSSNQPQHF. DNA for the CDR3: TGTGCCAGCAGGGCTCACAGTAGCAATCAGCCCCAGCATTTT.

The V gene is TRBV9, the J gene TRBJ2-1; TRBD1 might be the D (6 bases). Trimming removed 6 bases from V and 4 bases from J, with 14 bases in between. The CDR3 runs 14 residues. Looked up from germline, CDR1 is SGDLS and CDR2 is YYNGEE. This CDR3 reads CASTRDTQYNEQFF. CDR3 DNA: TGTGCCAGCACCCGGGACACACAGTACAATGAGCAGTTCTTC.

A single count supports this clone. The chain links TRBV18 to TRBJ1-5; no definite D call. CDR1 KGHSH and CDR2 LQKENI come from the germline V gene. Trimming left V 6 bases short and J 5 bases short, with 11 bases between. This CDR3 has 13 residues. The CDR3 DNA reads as TGTGCCAGCTCGGACGGACTCGATCAGCCCCAGCATTTT. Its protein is CASSDGLDQPQHF.

This chain's CDR3 is CASSPLLQARTNEKLFF. In nucleotides, the CDR3 is TGTGCCAGCAGTCCTCTACTACAGGCTCGAACTAATGAAAAACTGTTTTTT. The rearrangement uses TRBV28 and TRBJ1-4; weak D call: TRBD1 (5 bases). Looked up from germline, CDR1 is MDHEN and CDR2 is SYDVKM. The CDR3 covers 17 residues. V lost 5 bases to trimming and J lost 1 base, with 17 bases between them. Full variable domain (missing parts from reference TRBV28 and TRBJ1-4): DVKVTQSSRYLVKRTGEKVFLECVQDMDHENMFWYRQDPGLGLRLIYFSYDVKMKEKGDIPEGYSVSREKKERFSLILESASTNQTSMYLCASSPLLQARTNEKLFFGSGTQLSVL.